The 22 T cell receptor beta chains below all came from one sample that was sequenced in a study of T cell repertoires in cytomegalovirus infection. Each CDR3 protein gets one entry after TCRdb re-called the reads with MiXCR. The data contain about 490,000 distinct CDR3 sequences, about 30% of them singletons. Material: PBMCs. Receptors were obtained from a human donor in good health (CMV status not recorded). Some clones in this sample may be carry-over from other donors' samples.

This chain joins TRBV30 and TRBJ2-7; no definite D call. V was shortened by 3 bases and J by 3 bases, with 9 bases between the two germline ends. Germline V lookup: CDR1 GTSNPN, CDR2 SVGIG (reference sequence). The CDR3 length is 12 residues. The CDR3 DNA follows: TGTGCCTGGAGAAAGGGCAGCTACGAGCAGTACGTC. Translated, it gives CAWRKGSYEQYV.

This clonotype came up once. The genes are TRBV20-1 and TRBJ2-1; TRBD2 aligns across 7 bases. V lost 3 bases, J lost 13 bases, and 12 bases stayed unmatched. CDR1 is DFQATT, CDR2 SNEGSKA, per germline (reference sequence). The CDR3 runs to 13 residues. The CDR3 here is CSASLTSAANQFF. CDR3 DNA: TGCAGTGCTAGTCTAACTAGCGCGGCGAATCAGTTCTTC.

This clonotype was detected only a few times. The gene calls are TRBV7-9 and TRBJ2-1, with a possible D match to TRBD1 (5 bases). This CDR3 region has 11 residues. CDR1 is SEHNR and CDR2 is FQNEAQ in the germline V gene (reference sequence). Trimming took 5 bases from V and 15 from J, leaving 14 bases between them. The CDR3 DNA reads as TGTGCCAGCAGCCCTGGACACCGACCGTTCTTC. This translates into CASSPGHRPFF.

This clonotype was observed many times. This chain uses TRBV7-2 with TRBJ1-2; no clear D. Trimming took off 5 bases at V and 5 bases at J, with 6 bases between the two ends. Germline values: CDR1 SGHTA, CDR2 FQGNSA. CDR3 length: 11 amino acids. The CDR3 sequence is CASSLQYGYTF. The CDR3 DNA reads TGTGCCAGCAGCCTCCAATATGGCTACACCTTC.

The chain combines TRBV7-6 with TRBJ2-2; no definite D call. Germline values: CDR1 SGHVS, CDR2 FNYEAQ. The length of the CDR3 is 15 residues. The V and J ends lost 2 bases and 5 bases respectively, with 12 bases between them. CDR3 coding DNA: TGTGCCAGCAGCTTAACGGGCGCGGCGACCGGGGAGCTGTTTTTT. It is translated as CASSLTGAATGELFF.

This clonotype was seen a few times. This chain uses TRBV2 with TRBJ2-3; unclear D gene. Trimming removed 11 bases from V and 0 bases from J, with 12 bases in between. CDR1 and CDR2 (germline): SNHLY, FYNNEI. The CDR3 sequence is 13 residues long. This CDR3 is CAARLGSTDTQYF. The CDR3 DNA reads TGTGCCGCTCGACTTGGCAGCACAGATACGCAGTATTTT. Variable domain in full (rest from reference TRBV2 and TRBJ2-3): EPEVTQTPSHQVTQMGQEVILRCVPISNHLYFYWYRQILGQKVEFLVSFYNNEISEKSEIFDDQFSVERPDGSNFTLKIRSTKLEDSAMYFCAARLGSTDTQYFGPGTRLTVL.

The gene calls are TRBV4-1 and TRBJ1-6; 10 bases match TRBD1. V was clipped by 2 bases and J by 12 bases; unmatched bases: 7. Germline CDR1 is MGHRA and CDR2 is YSYEKL. This CDR3 contains 15 residues. Here the CDR3 DNA reads TGCGCCAGCAGCCAAACCGGGACAGGGGATTTACCCCTCCACTTT. Translating it yields CASSQTGTGDLPLHF.

This rearrangement joins TRBV28 to TRBJ2-7; 8 bases are shared with TRBD2. Losses at the gene ends were 5 bases for V and 1 base for J; bases not matched to a gene: 7. This CDR3 region has 15 residues. In germline, CDR1 is MDHEN, CDR2 SYDVKM. The CDR3 DNA reads TGTGCCAGCAGTCTCCCTAGCGGGCTTTCCTACGAGCAGTACTTC. Translated: CASSLPSGLSYEQYF.

This clonotype came up a few times. The V gene is TRBV12-3 or TRBV12-4, the J gene TRBJ2-1, with 12 bases identical to TRBD2. The CDR3 spans 14 residues. The V segment lost 7 bases and the J segment 7 bases; nucleotides outside the gene matches: 5. The CDR3 loop is CASTLTSGSNEQFF. The CDR3 coding sequence is TGTGCCAGCACCCTGACTAGCGGGAGTAATGAGCAGTTCTTC.

The chain links TRBV2 to TRBJ2-5; perhaps TRBD2 as D (6 bases). Germline CDR1 and CDR2: SNHLY and FYNNEI. Trimming removed 8 bases from V and 7 bases from J, with 8 bases in between. The CDR3 runs 10 residues. The CDR3 region has the DNA TGTGCCAGCGGGGAGGCGACCCAGTACTTC. This sequence encodes CASGEATQYF.

The CDR3 region has the DNA TGCGCCAGCAGTGAGTCAGGCTCTATAGGAAACACCATATATTTT. This codes for CASSESGSIGNTIYF. The chain carries TRBV10-2 and TRBJ1-3; no definite D call. V was cut by 0 bases and J by 4 bases, with 10 bases left in between. Germline loops: CDR1 WSHSY, CDR2 SAAADI. CDR3 length: 15 residues.

The chain is built from TRBV6-2 or TRBV6-3 and TRBJ2-7, with 10 bases matching TRBD2. The germline gives CDR1 MNHEY, CDR2 SVGEGT. The CDR3 is 19 residues long. V shed 0 bases, J shed 7 bases, and the junction held 18 bases outside the gene matches. CDR3 loop: CASSYSNRPSGSHRWEQYV. The CDR3 DNA is TGTGCCAGCAGTTACTCGAATAGGCCTAGCGGGAGCCACCGCTGGGAGCAGTACGTC.

The rearrangement uses TRBV28 and TRBJ2-7, with TRBD2 matching 7 bases. Germline V gives CDR1 MDHEN, CDR2 SYDVKM. CDR3 length: 13 amino acids. The J segment lost 0 bases and the V segment lost 4 bases, leaving 0 bases of the junction unmatched. The CDR3 reads CASSWGGSYEQYF. CDR3 bases: TGTGCCAGCAGTTGGGGGGGCTCCTACGAGCAGTACTTC. Combining the CDR3 with reference TRBV28 and TRBJ2-7 gives the whole variable domain DVKVTQSSRYLVKRTGEKVFLECVQDMDHENMFWYRQDPGLGLRLIYFSYDVKMKEKGDIPEGYSVSREKKERFSLILESASTNQTSMYLCASSWGGSYEQYFGPGTRLTVT.

With regard to this clonotype: A read error may be the cause here, since a much bigger clone is one base away. This chain links TRBV7-2 with TRBJ2-1; D uncertain. Germline assignment: CDR1 SGHTA and CDR2 FQGNSA. This CDR3 has 15 amino acids. Deletions cut 10 bases from V and 3 bases from J, with 19 bases between. As DNA, the CDR3 is TGTGCCATCAGTCTTAGTATTCCCATCTACAATGAGCAGTTCTTC. Translating it yields CAISLSIPIYNEQFF.

The gene calls are TRBV4-1 and TRBJ1-4; D is ambiguous. The CDR3 covers 14 residues. Germline CDR1 MGHRA, CDR2 YSYEKL. V was cut by 5 bases and J by 4 bases, with 11 bases left in between. Written as DNA, the CDR3 is TGCGCCAGCAGCTTGAAGGGCGTTAATGAAAAACTGTTTTTT. Protein sequence: CASSLKGVNEKLFF.

The rearrangement links TRBV6-5 to TRBJ2-1, with D tentatively TRBD1 (5 bases). Germline values: CDR1 MNHEY, CDR2 SVGAGI. This CDR3 contains 15 residues. V dropped 0 bases and J dropped 9 bases, with 15 bases sitting between them. This CDR3 is CASSYSYDSQGEQFF. The CDR3 bases are TGTGCCAGCAGTTACTCGTACGATAGCCAGGGTGAGCAGTTCTTC.

This clonotype has only a few counts. This chain connects TRBV7-9 to TRBJ2-4; no definite D call. V lost 4 bases to trimming and J lost 5 bases, with 18 bases between them. The CDR3 is 16 amino acids. Germline V gene data show CDR1 as SEHNR and CDR2 as FQNEAQ (reference sequence). The CDR3 nucleotides read TGTGCCAGCAGCTATTTAGGTGGGGTTGGGGAAAACATTCAGTACTTC. This encodes CASSYLGGVGENIQYF.

The chain combines TRBV4-1 with TRBJ2-7, with 8 bases fitting TRBD1. V lost 3 bases and J lost 5; bases outside the gene matches: 9. This CDR3 has 15 amino acids. Germline loops: CDR1 MGHRA, CDR2 YSYEKL. In nucleotides, the CDR3 is TGCGCCAGCAGCCACGGACAGGGTCGTACGAACGAGCAGTACTTC. It specifies CASSHGQGRTNEQYF.

This clonotype was counted only a few times. The CDR3 nucleotides are TGCAGTGCTAGAGTTGGGACTAGCGGGTTAGATACGCAGTATTTT. This sequence encodes CSARVGTSGLDTQYF. The chain links TRBV20-1 to TRBJ2-3; 12 bases are a match to TRBD2. V trimming: 1 base; J trimming: 5 bases; junction bases outside the gene matches: 4. CDR1 is DFQATT, CDR2 SNEGSKA, per germline (reference sequence). The CDR3 contains 15 residues.

The sample holds many counts of this clonotype. The V and J genes are TRBV7-2 and TRBJ2-3; 10 positions match TRBD2. The length of the CDR3 is 16 residues. Germline V gives CDR1 SGHTA, CDR2 FQGNSA. The trim removed 0 bases at V and 4 bases at J, leaving 4 bases unmatched. The CDR3 sequence: CASSLALLAGADTQYF. The CDR3 bases are TGTGCCAGCAGCTTAGCGCTGCTAGCGGGGGCAGATACGCAGTATTTT. Supplemented by reference TRBV7-2 and TRBJ2-3, the full variable domain reads GAGVSQSPSNKVTEKGKDVELRCDPISGHTALYWYRQSLGQGLEFLIYFQGNSAPDKSGLPSDRFSAERTGGSVSTLTIQRTQQEDSAVYLCASSLALLAGADTQYFGPGTRLTVL.

The chain has TRBV7-2 and TRBJ2-5; D perhaps matches TRBD1 (5 bases). Germline CDR1 SGHTA, CDR2 FQGNSA. The CDR3 is made up of 13 amino acids. Trimming removed 6 bases at V and 4 bases at J, with 12 bases between. The DNA for the CDR3 is TGTGCCAGCAGGGGGCTTTCTAGAGAGACCCAGTACTTC. It specifies CASRGLSRETQYF.

This clonotype came up many times. The V gene is TRBV6-2 or TRBV6-3, the J gene TRBJ2-2; 8 bases fit TRBD2. Looked up from germline, CDR1 is MNHEY and CDR2 is SVGEGT. J lost 5 bases, V lost 7 bases, and 9 bases had no gene match. This CDR3 has 15 residues. CDR3 region: CASKARREETGELFF. The CDR3 nucleotides are TGTGCCAGCAAGGCGCGGCGGGAGGAGACCGGGGAGCTGTTTTTT.